This T cell receptor (beta chain) was observed in a study of cytomegalovirus exposure and HLA in healthy donors (dated by TCRdb to the late 2010s). In terms of the full investigation: An earlier analysis of some 600 of the donors reported approximately 300 Gb of sequence data and 117 million unique TCR beta sequences obtained from around 170 million T cells. An early release that covered several hundred HLA-typed donors contained approximately 300 gigabases of sequencing data and about 93 million unique TCR sequences. Because of strong linkage in the cohort, 5 or 6 DR-DQ haplotypes were treated as single units for association and clustering. The genetic ancestry cluster associated with self-reported Caucasian donors included roughly 84% of the approximately 430 genotyped donors. The study aimed to test whether signatures of past pathogen exposure could be identified by cataloging public T cell receptors. Typing coverage differed by locus: A, B, C, DRB1 and DQB1 were typed in about 629-640 donors, DQA1 in about 560, DPA1 in roughly 590, and DPB1 in 450 to 480. The study combined high-throughput TCR immunosequencing, statistical association of individual TCRs with disease status, and machine learning to predict cytomegalovirus infection status. In addition to the first cohort of approximately 670 subjects, a separate validation cohort of over 90 different subjects was used. Donor age, sex, ethnicity and CMV serostatus were compiled alongside the repertoire data. To decide whether each TCR beta V gene segment behaved as functional or pseudogenic, an earlier analysis of some 570 of the donors relied on high-throughput TCR beta sequencing. The later analysis used no new phenotypic data to find candidate immune exposures, relying instead on TCR beta sequences and their occurrence across donors. All discovery cohort repertoires had been generated using a single sequencing platform. To study patterns of TCR occurrence, a later analysis re-analyzed previously published TCR beta repertoires from 550 to 800 donors and added high-resolution HLA genotyping. Both class I and class II loci were covered by HLA typing, at four-digit resolution. A later genetic analysis used genome-wide SNP genotypes for about three fifths of the 666 donors, treating that subset as a discovery cohort. Across some 400 genotyped donors of the cohort, an average of roughly 250,000 unique TCR beta nucleotide sequences per donor were sequenced, and 15% to 20% of those sequences were non-productive. The study profiled the T cell repertoires of 550 to 700 subjects by immunosequencing and related them to cytomegalovirus serostatus. Overall study results and their limits: In a later analysis, HLA-associated TCR beta chains were found to be more clonally expanded and to have lower generation probabilities than equally common non-associated chains. A later genetic analysis associated a missense DCLRE1C variant with V-gene and J-gene trimming of TCR beta chains, and an independent cohort replicated the association. The presence/absence analyses assumed that sequencing depth was roughly uniform across donors, and that assumption may not be true. The study listed 150 to 200 TCR beta chains as associated with cytomegalovirus. Immune exposure information for the cohort was limited to CMV serostatus. The classifier was reported to diagnose cytomegalovirus status with high specificity and sensitivity in both the original cohort and the validation cohort. A later analysis found that most CMV-associated TCR beta chains appeared HLA-restricted, with HLA associations seemingly driven largely by CMV exposure. Seventeen rarely observed V segments, including chromosome 9 orphons, were excluded from the earlier analysis of several hundred of the donors because counts were too low. In a later analysis, TCR association rates were found to vary across HLA loci, with the most associated TCRs seen for DRB1 alleles and the fewest for HLA-C alleles. It was suggested by the authors that the approach could potentially be generalized to other disease states and immunological phenotypes. HLA typing was unavailable for some donors at each locus, so association tests used only the typed subset. Specific HLA alleles were associated with over 15,000 TCR beta sequences at a false discovery rate of 0.05 in a later analysis. The sequencing pipeline was judged likely to have produced a cluster of highly shared sequence variants as a technical artifact. Linkage disequilibrium might explain the correlated functional status among segregating V segments, but an unknown experimental factor could not be excluded. Across donors, most TCR sequences were observed very rarely, whereas some public TCRs were present in many individuals. In an earlier analysis of about 550 of the donors, most TCR beta V segments were observed in productive rearrangements about 87% or about 30% of the time, broadly matching IMGT annotations. A further reported finding was that TCR beta sequences accurately predicted the HLA-A and HLA-B alleles for most subjects in the first cohort. In a later analysis, several top co-occurrence clusters were reported to appear linked to parvovirus B19, influenza, CMV and Epstein-Barr virus. According to a later genetic analysis, donors in an Asian-associated ancestry cluster had fewer N-insertions in productive TCRs than the approximately 610-donor mean. When HLA alleles, especially DR and DQ, strongly co-occurred, TCR associations were difficult to assign to individual alleles. A few of the identified cytomegalovirus-associated TCR beta chains were confirmed in vitro to be specific for cytomegalovirus antigens. Because the 87-base-pair reads could not distinguish some IMGT-functional V segments, including TRBV6-2 and TRBV6-3, those segments were excluded. This cohort had only TCR beta chains sequenced, and the lack of alpha or paired-chain data limited which features could be detected.

Library preparation was by the immunoSEQ multiplex PCR assay. For the multiplex PCR, a mixture combining 60 forward primers for TCR Vbeta segments and 13 reverse primers for TCR Jbeta segments was used. Amplification of the CDR3 region of rearranged TCR beta genes was performed with a multiplex PCR assay on genomic DNA. On the Illumina HiSeq System, the amplified TCR beta libraries were sequenced as 87-base-pair reads. Concerning the study's data processing: Across the 700 or so repertoires, a later analysis counted tens of millions of unique TCR beta chains, approximately 12 million of which were shared by at least two donors. To remove PCR and sequencing errors, raw reads were error-corrected and collapsed into unique sequences using a nearest-neighbor algorithm that merged closely related sequences. To assign V, D and J gene segments, CDR3 sequences were aligned to IMGT reference sequences. For a sequence to be retained, a match of at least six nucleotides was required to both a V gene segment and a J gene segment. Rearrangements were classified as productive when the CDR3 lacked stop codons and remained in frame with V and J, and all other rearrangements were classified as non-productive. Following IMGT convention, CDR3 was defined as the stretch from the second conserved V-encoded cysteine up to the conserved J-encoded phenylalanine. Sequences without an unambiguous match to a single V gene segment were excluded from the earlier analysis of several hundred of the donors. An earlier analysis of 587 of the donors classified V segments as functional when productive rearrangements were above 56.7% and as segregating when the standard deviation between donors was above 5%. A statistical classification framework was built to diagnose cytomegalovirus status from the catalog of TCR beta chain sequences. In a later analysis, TCR nucleotide sequences were compared against IMGT/GENE-DB human TR gene sequences so that V and J genes could be assigned. In a later analysis, CDR3 sequences and most-parsimonious VDJ recombination scenarios were assigned using the TCRdist pipeline. In a later analysis, every TCR beta chain was defined by the combination of its CDR3 amino acid sequence and its V-gene family, and reads without a unique V-gene family were dropped. A later analysis removed roughly 590 highly shared, low-generation-probability nucleotide sequences to deal with suspected cross-contamination and a sequencing artifact. In a later analysis, a clonal expansion index was calculated for each public chain from normalized within-repertoire ranks of inferred template counts. In a later analysis, generation probabilities were computed using a VDJ recombination model fitted to out-of-frame rearrangements, and the results were checked against IGoR. Hypergeometric tests were used in a later analysis to score TCR-TCR, TCR-HLA and TCR-CMV co-occurrence, with a repertoire-size bias correction applied to the TCR pairs. In a later analysis, false discovery rates were estimated by permuting HLA or CMV assignments 20 times. A later analysis grouped co-occurring TCRs with DBSCAN, adding TCRdist sequence similarity when clustering within HLA-allele-positive subsets. Co-occurrence clustering excluded repertoires with fewer than 30,000 or more than 120,000 public chains, plus five with anomalous nucleotide sharing. The table comes from immuneACCESS by way of TCRdb, which keeps in-frame sequences with V and J called. Part of the clones is missing from these tables; in studies checked, under half for an unresolved V gene and the rest for unknown reasons. The V and J calls and clone size come from that table; D and trimming were worked out from the DNA. For this sample the table gives 270,000 or so clones, of which roughly 91% were detected only once. The ten most abundant clones make up 1.7% of the sample.

The cohort consisted of 600 to 700 healthy bone marrow donors. At the time of sampling, every cohort member was nominally healthy, though immune exposures that went unrecorded were likely present. The donor tested CMV seronegative and was one of the 352 seronegative cohort members. A peripheral blood sample was collected from each donor, and TCR beta sequencing was performed on peripheral blood mononuclear cells. The Qiagen DNeasy Blood Extraction Kit was used to extract genomic DNA from the blood cell samples. Points on this clone: Its antigen is not yet known. The input lacks base qualities; no much larger clone sits a single base away.

The CDR1 and CDR2 encoded by the germline V gene (reference sequence) are SEHNR and FQNEAQ. The cysteine opens and the phenylalanine closes a CDR3 of 15 amino acids. Left in the record is the CDR3 DNA by itself, 45 bases read in frame from the first base. The junction shows trimming of 5 bases on V and 7 bases on J, plus 18 bases between the germline ends. The receptor's source is a girl aged 2 to 10 in good health and CMV-seronegative. The chain is assembled from TRBV7-9 and TRBJ2-1; TRBD2 is possibly the D segment (7 matching bases). The sequencing input was PBMCs. The CDR3 protein: CASSAKRGGLNEQFF. DNA sequence: TGTGCCAGCAGCGCCAAGAGGGGGGGCCTGAATGAGCAGTTCTTC.